This T cell receptor (beta chain) was recorded in a study of cytomegalovirus exposure and HLA in healthy donors. 60 Vbeta and 13 Jbeta primers were used in PCR. Clones were read by immunoSEQ multiplex PCR, and TCRdb kept only the in-frame ones, dropping some. The profile covers over 120,000 clones, with about 80% appearing a single time and around 3% taken by the ten largest. Note on this clone: No antigen is known for it.

Study observations and caveats: TCR beta V- and J-gene trimming, according to a later analysis, was linked to a missense DCLRE1C variant.

The TCR was taken from a female donor in good health and CMV-seronegative. Sequences were obtained from PBMCs.

This CDR3 is CASSEGAPVYEQYF. For the CDR3, the DNA is TGTGCCAGCAGTGAAGGGGCGCCGGTATACGAGCAGTACTTC. V is TRBV2 and J is TRBJ2-7, with unresolved D. Germline CDR1 and CDR2: SNHLY and FYNNEI. V lost 1 base, J lost 4 bases, and 11 bases lay in between. CDR3 length: 14 amino acids.